This TCR beta chain was recovered during a study of beta chain features in type 1 diabetes. Study summary: Age, gender, cell numbers and subset yield matched between patients and controls. Across all samples, over 85 million sorted cells were examined.

Deletions cut 1 base from V and 0 bases from J, with 8 bases between. Germline loops: CDR1 SGHNT, CDR2 YYREEE (reference sequence). The CDR3 covers 14 residues. This clone was seen only a few times. Reverse transcribing all isolated RNA meant expressed TCRB transcripts were sequenced. Generated by immunoSEQ multiplex PCR, the TCRdb table keeps only in-frame clones and is missing some. This table holds more than 150,000 clones, 10% to 15% found once. Sequenced sample: central memory CD4+ T cells from blood. This chain connects TRBV5-4 to TRBJ2-7; D not resolved. The origin of this receptor is a woman aged 18-29 years in good health. As DNA, the CDR3 is TGTGCCAGCAGCTTGTTCGGTAGCTCCTACGAGCAGTACTTC. Translating gives CASSLFGSSYEQYF.